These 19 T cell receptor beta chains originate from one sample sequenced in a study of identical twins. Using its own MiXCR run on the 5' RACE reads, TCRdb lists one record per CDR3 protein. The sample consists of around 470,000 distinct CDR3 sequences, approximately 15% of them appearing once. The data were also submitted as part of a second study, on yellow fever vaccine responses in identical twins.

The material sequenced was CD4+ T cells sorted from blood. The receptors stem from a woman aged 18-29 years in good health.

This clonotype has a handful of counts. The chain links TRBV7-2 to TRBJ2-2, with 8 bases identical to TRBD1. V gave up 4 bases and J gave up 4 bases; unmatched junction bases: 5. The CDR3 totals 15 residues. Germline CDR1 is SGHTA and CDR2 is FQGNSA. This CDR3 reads CASSYDRGGTGELFF. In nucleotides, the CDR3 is TGTGCCAGCAGCTATGACAGGGGAGGCACCGGGGAGCTGTTTTTT.

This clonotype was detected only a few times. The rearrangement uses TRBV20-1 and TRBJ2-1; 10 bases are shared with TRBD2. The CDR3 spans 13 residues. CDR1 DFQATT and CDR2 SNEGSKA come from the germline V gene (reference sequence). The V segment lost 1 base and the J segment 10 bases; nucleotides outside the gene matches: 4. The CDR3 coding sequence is TGCAGTGCTAGAGCCGGGACTAGCGAAGAGCAGTTCTTC. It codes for CSARAGTSEEQFF.

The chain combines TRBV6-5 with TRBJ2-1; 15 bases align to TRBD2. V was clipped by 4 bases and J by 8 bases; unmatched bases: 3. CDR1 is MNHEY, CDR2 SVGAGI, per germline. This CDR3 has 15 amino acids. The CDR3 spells CASSSGLAGGHEQFF. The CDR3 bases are TGTGCCAGCAGTTCGGGACTAGCGGGGGGTCATGAGCAGTTCTTC.

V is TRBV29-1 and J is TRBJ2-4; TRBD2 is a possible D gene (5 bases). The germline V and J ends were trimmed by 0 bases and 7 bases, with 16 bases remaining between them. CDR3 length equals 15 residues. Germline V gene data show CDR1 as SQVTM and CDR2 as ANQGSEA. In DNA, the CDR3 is TGCAGCGTTGAAGATGGAACTCCCCTAGCTAACATTCAGTACTTC. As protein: CSVEDGTPLANIQYF.

DNA for the CDR3: TGTGCCAGCAGTCCATACATTTGGAGCGGGTCGAACACCGGGGAGCTGTTTTTT. Translation: CASSPYIWSGSNTGELFF. This sequence joins TRBV11-3 and TRBJ2-2, with a possible D match to TRBD2 (6 bases). V lost 6 bases and J lost 0, with 20 bases in between. This CDR3 comprises 18 residues. The germline gives CDR1 SGHNT, CDR2 YENEEA.

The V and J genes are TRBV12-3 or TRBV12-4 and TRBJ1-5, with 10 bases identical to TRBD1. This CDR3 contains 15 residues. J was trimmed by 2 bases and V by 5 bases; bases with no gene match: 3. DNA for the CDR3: TGTGCCAGCAGTCACGGGACAGGGGGCAATCAGCCCCAGCATTTT. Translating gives CASSHGTGGNQPQHF.

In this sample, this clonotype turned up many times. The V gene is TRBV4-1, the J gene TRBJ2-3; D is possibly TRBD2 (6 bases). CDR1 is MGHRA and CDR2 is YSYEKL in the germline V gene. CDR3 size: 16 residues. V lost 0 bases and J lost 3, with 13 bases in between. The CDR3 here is CASSQEEGAGTDTQYF. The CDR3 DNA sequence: TGCGCCAGCAGCCAAGAGGAGGGAGCCGGGACAGATACGCAGTATTTT.

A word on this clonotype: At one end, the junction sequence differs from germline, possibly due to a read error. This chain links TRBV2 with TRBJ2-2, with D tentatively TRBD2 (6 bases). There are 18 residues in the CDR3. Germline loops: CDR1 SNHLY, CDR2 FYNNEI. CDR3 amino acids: CARSLGAISGQNTGELFF. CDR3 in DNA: TGTGCCCGCAGTTTAGGGGCCATTAGCGGACAGAACACCGGGGAGCTGTTTTTT.

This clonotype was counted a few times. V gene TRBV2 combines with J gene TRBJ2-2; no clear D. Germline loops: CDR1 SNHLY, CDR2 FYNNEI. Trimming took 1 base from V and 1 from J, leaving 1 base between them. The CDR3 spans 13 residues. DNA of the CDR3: TGTGCCAGCAGTGAAGAGAACACCGGGGAGCTGTTTTTT. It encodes CASSEENTGELFF.

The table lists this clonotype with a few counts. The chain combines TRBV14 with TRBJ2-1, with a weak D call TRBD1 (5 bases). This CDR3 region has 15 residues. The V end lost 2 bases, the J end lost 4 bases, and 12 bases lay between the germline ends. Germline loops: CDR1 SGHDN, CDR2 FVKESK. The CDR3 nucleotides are TGTGCCAGCAGCCAAATAGGGGCCGGGTACAATGAGCAGTTCTTC. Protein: CASSQIGAGYNEQFF.

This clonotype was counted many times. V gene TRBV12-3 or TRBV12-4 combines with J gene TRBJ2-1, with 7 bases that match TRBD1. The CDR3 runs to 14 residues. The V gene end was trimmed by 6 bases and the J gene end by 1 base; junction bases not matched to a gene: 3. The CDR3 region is CASRTGKSYNEQFF. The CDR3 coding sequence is TGTGCCAGCAGGACAGGGAAATCCTACAATGAGCAGTTCTTC.

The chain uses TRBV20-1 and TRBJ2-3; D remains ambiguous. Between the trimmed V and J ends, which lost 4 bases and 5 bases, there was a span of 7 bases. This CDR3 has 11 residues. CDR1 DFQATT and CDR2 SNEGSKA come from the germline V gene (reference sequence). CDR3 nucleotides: TGCAGTGCTACCAAAGTAGATACGCAGTATTTT. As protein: CSATKVDTQYF.

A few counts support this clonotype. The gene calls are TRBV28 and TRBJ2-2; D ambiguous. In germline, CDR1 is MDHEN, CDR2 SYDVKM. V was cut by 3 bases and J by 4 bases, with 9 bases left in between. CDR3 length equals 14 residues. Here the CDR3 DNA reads TGTGCCAGCAGTTTGTACTCGTTCACCGGGGAGCTGTTTTTT. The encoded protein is CASSLYSFTGELFF. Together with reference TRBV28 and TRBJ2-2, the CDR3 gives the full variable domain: DVKVTQSSRYLVKRTGEKVFLECVQDMDHENMFWYRQDPGLGLRLIYFSYDVKMKEKGDIPEGYSVSREKKERFSLILESASTNQTSMYLCASSLYSFTGELFFGEGSRLTVL.

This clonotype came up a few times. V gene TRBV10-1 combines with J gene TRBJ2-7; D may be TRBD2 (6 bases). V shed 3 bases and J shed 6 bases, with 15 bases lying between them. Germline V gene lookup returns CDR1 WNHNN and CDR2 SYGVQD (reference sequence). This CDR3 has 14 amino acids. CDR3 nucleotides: TGCGCCAGCAGTGAATTGGTAACTAGCTCCGAGCAGTACTTC. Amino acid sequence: CASSELVTSSEQYF.

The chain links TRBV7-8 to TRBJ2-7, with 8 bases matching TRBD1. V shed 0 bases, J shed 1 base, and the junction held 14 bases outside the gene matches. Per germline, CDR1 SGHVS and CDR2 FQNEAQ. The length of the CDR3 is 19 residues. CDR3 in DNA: TGTGCCAGCAGCTTAGCGTGGAGGAGCCTAGACAGGGGATCCTACGAGCAGTACTTC. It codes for CASSLAWRSLDRGSYEQYF.

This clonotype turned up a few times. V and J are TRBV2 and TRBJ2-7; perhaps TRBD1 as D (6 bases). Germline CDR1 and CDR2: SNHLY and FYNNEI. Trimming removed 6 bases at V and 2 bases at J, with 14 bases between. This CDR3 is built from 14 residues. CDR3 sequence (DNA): TGTGCCAGCAGGGGGGCAGGGATTACCTACGAGCAGTACTTC. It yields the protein CASRGAGITYEQYF.

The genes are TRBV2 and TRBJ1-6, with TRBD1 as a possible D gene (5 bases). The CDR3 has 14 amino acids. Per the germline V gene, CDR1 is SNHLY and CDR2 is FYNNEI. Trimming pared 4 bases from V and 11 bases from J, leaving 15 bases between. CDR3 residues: CASSGGAGDPPLHF. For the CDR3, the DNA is TGTGCCAGCAGTGGCGGCGCGGGGGATCCACCCCTCCACTTT.

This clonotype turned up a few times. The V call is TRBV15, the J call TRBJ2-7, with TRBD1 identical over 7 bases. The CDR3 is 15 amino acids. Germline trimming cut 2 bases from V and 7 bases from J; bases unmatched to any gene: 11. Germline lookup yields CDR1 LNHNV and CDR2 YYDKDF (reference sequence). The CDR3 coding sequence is TGTGCCACCAGCAGATTTGGTCAGGGGGTGAGAGAGCAGTACTTC. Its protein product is CATSRFGQGVREQYF.

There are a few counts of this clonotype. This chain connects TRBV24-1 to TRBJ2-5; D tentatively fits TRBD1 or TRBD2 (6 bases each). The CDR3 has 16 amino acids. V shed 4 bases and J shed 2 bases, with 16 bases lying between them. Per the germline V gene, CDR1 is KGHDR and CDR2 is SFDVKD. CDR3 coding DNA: TGTGCCACCAGTGAGAGGGGGGCGCTGGGGCAAGAGACCCAGTACTTC. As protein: CATSERGALGQETQYF.